The present T cell receptor beta chain was sequenced within a study of blood T cells in healthy people across ages. It was with a sample-barcoded 5' primer and a J-beta primer mix that a second PCR of about 6 to 12 cycles was run. TCRdb independently ran MiXCR on the 5' RACE reads; one entry per CDR3 protein. Of about 730,000 distinct CDR3 sequences in the sample, 43% were seen once. The table lists this clonotype with a few counts. CDR1 and CDR2 (germline): MNHNY, SVGAGI (reference sequence). The CDR3 loop spans 17 amino acids. Trimming at V came to 4 bases and at J to 3 bases, leaving 13 bases not matched to a gene.

This sequence originates from a woman aged 55-70 years in good health. V usage is TRBV6-6 and J usage is TRBJ2-5, with TRBD2 matching over 8 bases. Sequenced sample: blood. Here the CDR3 DNA reads TGTGCCAGCAGTTTCCCCCCCGGCCGGGAGGGAAAAGAGACCCAGTACTTC. This encodes CASSFPPGREGKETQYF.